This TCR beta chain was captured in a study of T cell changes during pregnancy in multiple sclerosis. CDR1 is KGHSH and CDR2 is LQKENI in the germline V gene. Trimming shortened V by 3 bases and J by 7 bases, and 15 bases separated the two germline ends. The CDR3 runs 14 residues. This clone was counted only a few times. Clones were read by immunoSEQ multiplex PCR, and TCRdb kept only the in-frame ones, dropping some. The sample consists of roughly 53,000 clones, 85% to 95% of them appearing once. The sample here was CD4+ T cells from peripheral blood mononuclear cells, taken in the third trimester of pregnancy. The receptor's source is a female donor with multiple sclerosis, enrolled in a pregnancy study. This rearrangement joins TRBV18 to TRBJ1-2; D not certain. The CDR3 DNA sequence: TGTGCCAGCTCACCTCTGTGGGGAGAGGGTGGCTACACCTTC. Its protein product is CASSPLWGEGGYTF.